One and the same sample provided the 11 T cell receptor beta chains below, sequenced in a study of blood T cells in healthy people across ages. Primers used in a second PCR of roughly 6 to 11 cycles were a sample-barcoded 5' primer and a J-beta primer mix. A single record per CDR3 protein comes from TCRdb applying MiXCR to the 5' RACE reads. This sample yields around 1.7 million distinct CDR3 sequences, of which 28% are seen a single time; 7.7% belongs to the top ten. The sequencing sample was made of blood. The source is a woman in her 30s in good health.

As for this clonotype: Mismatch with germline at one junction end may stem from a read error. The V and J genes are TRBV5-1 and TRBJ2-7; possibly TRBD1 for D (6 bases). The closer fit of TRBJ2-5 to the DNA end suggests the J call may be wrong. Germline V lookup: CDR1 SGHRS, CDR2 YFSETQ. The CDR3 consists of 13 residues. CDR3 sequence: CAGSPRQDKTQYF. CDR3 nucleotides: TGCGCCGGCAGTCCCCGACAGGATAAGACCCAGTACTTC.

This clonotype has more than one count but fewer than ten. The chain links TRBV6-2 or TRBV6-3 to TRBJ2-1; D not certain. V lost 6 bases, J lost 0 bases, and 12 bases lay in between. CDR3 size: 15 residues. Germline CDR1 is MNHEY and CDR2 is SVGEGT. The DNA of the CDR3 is TGTGCCAGCAGCCCCCGAACCCTCTCCTACAATGAGCAGTTCTTC. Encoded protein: CASSPRTLSYNEQFF.

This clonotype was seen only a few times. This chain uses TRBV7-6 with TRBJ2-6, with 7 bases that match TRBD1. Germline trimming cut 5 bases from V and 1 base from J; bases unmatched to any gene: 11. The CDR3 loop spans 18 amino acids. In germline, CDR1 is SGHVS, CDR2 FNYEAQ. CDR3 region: CASSDRDSHQSGANVLTF. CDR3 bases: TGTGCCAGCAGCGACCGGGACAGCCATCAGTCTGGGGCCAACGTCCTGACTTTC.

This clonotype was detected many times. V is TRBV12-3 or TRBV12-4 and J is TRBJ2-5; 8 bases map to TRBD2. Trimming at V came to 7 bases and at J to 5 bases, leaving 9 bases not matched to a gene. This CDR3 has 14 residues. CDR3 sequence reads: CASIPSGSGETQYF. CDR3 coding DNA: TGTGCCAGCATCCCCAGCGGGAGCGGGGAGACCCAGTACTTC.

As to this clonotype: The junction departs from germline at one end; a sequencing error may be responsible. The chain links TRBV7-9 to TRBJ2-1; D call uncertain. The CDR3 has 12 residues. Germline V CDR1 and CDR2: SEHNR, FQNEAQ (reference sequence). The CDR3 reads CSSSLDRAQQFF. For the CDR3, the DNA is TGTTCCAGCAGCTTAGATCGTGCTCAGCAGTTCTTC.

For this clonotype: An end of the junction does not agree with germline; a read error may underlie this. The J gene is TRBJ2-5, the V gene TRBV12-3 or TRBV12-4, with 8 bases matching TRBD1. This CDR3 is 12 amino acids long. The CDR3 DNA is TGTACCAGCAGTTCGCTCCCCGGGACAGGGTACTTC. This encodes CTSSSLPGTGYF.

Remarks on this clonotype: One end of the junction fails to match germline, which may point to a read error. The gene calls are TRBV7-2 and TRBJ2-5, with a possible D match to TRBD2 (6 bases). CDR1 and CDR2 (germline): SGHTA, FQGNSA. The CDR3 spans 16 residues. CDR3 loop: CAGSLASPSAQETQYF. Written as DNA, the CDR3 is TGTGCCGGCAGCTTAGCTTCGCCTAGCGCCCAAGAGACCCAGTACTTC.

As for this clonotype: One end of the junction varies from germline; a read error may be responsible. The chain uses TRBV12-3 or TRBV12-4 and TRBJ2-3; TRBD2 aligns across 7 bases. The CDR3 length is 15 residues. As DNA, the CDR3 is TGTGCCAGCAGTTTAAACCGCGGGAGAGCAGATGCGCAGTATTTT. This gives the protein CASSLNRGRADAQYF.

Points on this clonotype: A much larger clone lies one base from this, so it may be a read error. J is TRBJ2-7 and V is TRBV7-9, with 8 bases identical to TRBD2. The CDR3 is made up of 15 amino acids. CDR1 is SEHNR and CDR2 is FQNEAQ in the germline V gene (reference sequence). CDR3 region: CASSLERERGYERYF. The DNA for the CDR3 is TGTGCCAGCAGCTTAGAGCGGGAGAGGGGGTACGAGCGGTACTTC.

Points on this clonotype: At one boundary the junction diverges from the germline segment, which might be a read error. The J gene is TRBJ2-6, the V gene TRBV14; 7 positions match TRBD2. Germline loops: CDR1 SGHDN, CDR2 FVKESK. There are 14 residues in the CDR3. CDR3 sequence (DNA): TGTGCCAGCAGCCCTCTAAGCGGGGCCAACGTCCCGACTTTC. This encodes CASSPLSGANVPTF.

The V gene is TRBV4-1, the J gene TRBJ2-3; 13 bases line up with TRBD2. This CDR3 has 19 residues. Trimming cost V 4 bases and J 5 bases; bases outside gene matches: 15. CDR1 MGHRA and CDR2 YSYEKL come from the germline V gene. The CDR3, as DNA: TGCGCCAGCAGCCGCCAGATCAGGACTAGCGGGGGAATCATAGATACGCAGTATTTT. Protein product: CASSRQIRTSGGIIDTQYF.